This TCR beta chain was recovered during a study of blood T cells in healthy people across ages. This CDR3 is built from 14 residues. The V end was cut by 5 bases, the J end by 2 bases, with 13 bases between. Germline loops: CDR1 SGHTS, CDR2 YDEGEE. Alongside a J-beta primer mix, a sample-barcoded 5' primer served in a second PCR lasting roughly 6 to 11 cycles. A single record per CDR3 protein comes from TCRdb applying MiXCR to the 5' RACE reads. The sample shows some 1.7 million distinct CDR3 sequences, approximately 30% of them seen only once. Researchers report isolating at least 6.5 million PBMCs per sample. In its sample, this clonotype was seen a few times.

The chain uses TRBV5-8 and TRBJ2-5; D is possibly TRBD1 (5 bases). The sample taken for sequencing was blood. This clonotype was sampled from a woman in her 30s in good health. The CDR3 loop is CASSPDTGQETQYF. DNA of the CDR3: TGTGCCAGCAGTCCCGACACAGGTCAAGAGACCCAGTACTTC.